These 3 T cell receptor beta chains were sequenced from one sample in a study of human T cells and chemical hapten exposure. TCRdb re-analysed the 5' RACE reads in MiXCR, keeping a single row per CDR3 protein. This table holds approximately 81,000 distinct CDR3 sequences, under 10% found once. Total RNA was isolated from whole blood that had not been fractionated. Receptors were obtained from a male donor in good health.

As to this clonotype: A much larger clone differs from this one at a single base, so this may be a read error. The genes are TRBV20-1 and TRBJ1-5; the D is unclear. Trimming removed 3 bases from V and 6 bases from J, with 15 bases in between. Germline V gene lookup returns CDR1 DFQATT and CDR2 SNEGSKA (reference sequence). The CDR3 has 14 amino acids. The CDR3 coding sequence is TGCAGTGCTAGGGACCCGAGGTACACTCAGCCCCAGCATTTT. Amino acid sequence: CSARDPRYTQPQHF.

V usage is TRBV2 and J usage is TRBJ1-1, with D tentatively TRBD1 (5 bases). CDR1 SNHLY and CDR2 FYNNEI come from the germline V gene. V lost 4 bases and J lost 0, with 9 bases in between. The CDR3 sequence is 14 residues long. This CDR3 is CASSVGTVNTEAFF. The CDR3, as DNA: TGTGCCAGCAGTGTAGGGACTGTGAACACTGAAGCTTTCTTT.

This clonotype came up many times. The chain joins TRBV10-3 to TRBJ2-7; D remains ambiguous. The CDR3 consists of 15 residues. Trimming removed 3 bases at V and 2 bases at J, with 14 bases between. In germline, CDR1 is ENHRY, CDR2 SYGVKD. The CDR3 DNA is TGTGCCATCAGTGATGGTGGTAGGCTAGCCTACGAGCAGTACTTC. It encodes CAISDGGRLAYEQYF.